The next 12 T cell receptor beta chains were all read from a single sample in a study of T cell repertoires in ileal Crohn's disease. Measured with immunoSEQ multiplex PCR; TCRdb has only the in-frame clones, and not every one. The sample has some 15,000 clones; less than 90% are singletons. Material for sequencing was ileal tissue. The receptors here all came from an adult with Crohn's disease.

The V call is TRBV5-4, the J call TRBJ1-2; no definite D call. Trimming stripped 4 bases from V and 8 bases from J, with 24 bases between. CDR1 is SGHNT and CDR2 is YYREEE in the germline V gene (reference sequence). The CDR3 totals 16 residues. CDR3 in DNA: TGTGCCAGCAGCATGAGAGGCGGGCAGCGAGAAGTAGGCTACACCTTC. This codes for CASSMRGGQREVGYTF.

This chain connects TRBV7-8 to TRBJ2-7; weak D call: TRBD1 (6 bases). V lost 5 bases to trimming and J lost 2 bases, with 19 bases between them. CDR3 length: 16 residues. Per the germline V gene, CDR1 is SGHVS and CDR2 is FQNEAQ. This CDR3 reads CASSPIGQGLTYEQYF. For the CDR3, the DNA is TGTGCCAGCAGCCCAATCGGCCAGGGGTTAACCTACGAGCAGTACTTC.

There are a few counts of this clone. The chain employs TRBV19 and TRBJ2-3; TRBD2 matches 7 bases. This CDR3 region has 15 residues. Per germline, CDR1 LNHDA and CDR2 SQIVND (reference sequence). The V and J ends lost 7 bases and 0 bases, in that order; junction bases with no gene match: 7. The CDR3 is CASIPPGGSTDTQYF. The CDR3 DNA sequence: TGTGCCAGTATCCCCCCGGGGGGTAGCACAGATACGCAGTATTTT.

This clone was found once. V and J are TRBV30 and TRBJ2-1, with a possible D match to TRBD2 (6 bases). The germline V and J ends were trimmed by 5 bases and 0 bases, with 14 bases remaining between them. Germline CDR1 reads GTSNPN; CDR2 reads SVGIG (reference sequence). This CDR3 has 15 residues. The CDR3 DNA follows: TGTGCCTGGGTTAGGAGGGGCAACTCCTACAATGAGCAGTTCTTC. It encodes CAWVRRGNSYNEQFF.

J is TRBJ2-5 and V is TRBV6-1; D unresolved. Germline CDR1 reads MNHNS; CDR2 reads SASEGT. V was trimmed by 4 bases and J by 2 bases, leaving 11 bases between them. The CDR3 has 14 residues. The CDR3 sequence: CASSGRTLQETQYF. CDR3 coding DNA: TGTGCCAGCAGTGGGAGAACACTACAAGAGACCCAGTACTTC.

The chain employs TRBV7-9 and TRBJ1-3, with D hard to call. V shed 2 bases and J shed 4 bases, with 9 bases lying between them. This CDR3 is 14 amino acids long. Per the germline V gene, CDR1 is SEHNR and CDR2 is FQNEAQ (reference sequence). The CDR3 DNA reads as TGTGCCAGCAGCTTAACGGGATTCGGAAACACCATATATTTT. Translation: CASSLTGFGNTIYF.

This chain joins TRBV7-8 and TRBJ2-7, with D perhaps TRBD1 (5 bases). This CDR3 is 17 amino acids long. Trimming pared 4 bases from V and 0 bases from J, leaving 19 bases between. The V gene's germline CDR1 is SGHVS and CDR2 FQNEAQ. Here the CDR3 reads CASSSLQQGSSSYEQYF. The CDR3 bases are TGTGCCAGCAGCTCCCTCCAGCAGGGCAGCAGCTCCTACGAGCAGTACTTC.

The chain uses TRBV19 and TRBJ1-1; unclear D gene. The CDR3 loop spans 12 amino acids. Between the trimmed V and J ends, which lost 5 bases and 2 bases, there was a span of 6 bases. CDR1 and CDR2 (germline): LNHDA, SQIVND (reference sequence). The CDR3 DNA reads as TGTGCCAGTAGTCGAGGAAACACTGAAGCTTTCTTT. This codes for CASSRGNTEAFF.

The rearrangement uses TRBV28 and TRBJ1-2; 10 positions match TRBD1. Looked up from germline, CDR1 is MDHEN and CDR2 is SYDVKM. The V gene end was trimmed by 5 bases and the J gene end by 3 bases; junction bases not matched to a gene: 6. The CDR3 sequence is 15 residues long. DNA of the CDR3: TGTGCCAGCAGTCCCGACAGGGGGCAAGACTATGGCTACACCTTC. This encodes CASSPDRGQDYGYTF.

The V call is TRBV7-2, the J call TRBJ1-4; 10 positions match TRBD1. Germline-derived CDR1 and CDR2 are SGHTA and FQGNSA. The V segment lost 3 bases and the J segment 7 bases; nucleotides outside the gene matches: 5. This CDR3 region has 15 residues. CDR3 DNA sequence: TGTGCCAGCAGCTTGACAGGGGGCGCTGGTGAAAAACTGTTTTTT. The encoded protein is CASSLTGGAGEKLFF.

The V gene is TRBV9, the J gene TRBJ1-1; the D gene is possibly TRBD1 (5 bases). Trimming cost V 5 bases and J 4 bases, with 15 bases left between them. The CDR3 consists of 14 residues. The germline gives CDR1 SGDLS, CDR2 YYNGEE. The CDR3 region is CASRDKEWGTEAFF. The CDR3 DNA reads TGTGCCAGCAGGGACAAAGAATGGGGCACTGAAGCTTTCTTT.

This chain's CDR3 is CASSFPGRQGAYNEQFF. CDR3 sequence (DNA): TGTGCCAGCAGTTTCCCTGGAAGACAGGGGGCCTACAATGAGCAGTTCTTC. The rearrangement uses TRBV28 and TRBJ2-1; 9 bases agree with TRBD1. Unmatched junction bases numbered 8, after V lost 3 bases and J lost 2 bases. Germline V gene lookup returns CDR1 MDHEN and CDR2 SYDVKM. There are 17 residues in the CDR3.